The T cell receptor (beta chain) under discussion was sequenced for a study of T cell clonality in common variable immunodeficiency. The study's findings and limits: CVID subjects showed higher TCRbeta clonality than healthy controls. Fewer deletions and N-nucleotide insertions were reportedly seen in common variable immunodeficiency TCR beta sequences.

Regarding this clone: What it binds is not known. Coverage ceases 3 residues before the CDR3 finishes, and the germline J gene fills in the end.

Sequenced by immunoSEQ multiplex PCR; TCRdb stores in-frame clones only, minus some. The profile covers about 47,000 clones, none occurring a single time. CDR3 size: 13 residues. Trimming removed 3 bases at V and 8 bases at J, with 8 bases between. From germline, CDR1 is LNHDA and CDR2 SQIVND (reference sequence). The sequenced material came from peripheral blood mononuclear cells. This clonotype was sampled from a person aged 18 to 75 in good health. The chain carries TRBV19 and TRBJ1-6; D is uncertain. This CDR3 reads CASSMVRDSPLHF. Incomplete CDR3 DNA: TGTGCCAGTAGTATGGTCCGGGATTCACCC.